These T cell receptor beta chains were read from a single sample in a study of T cell repertoires in cytomegalovirus infection. TCRdb re-called the reads through MiXCR, storing one row per CDR3 protein. This table has some 600,000 distinct CDR3 sequences, approximately 24% appearing once. The sample consisted of CD8+ T cells from PBMCs. The origin of the receptors is a human donor in good health (CMV status not recorded). Some clones in this sample may be carry-over from other donors' samples. Each CDR3 is given with its conserved first and last residue. The D gene is left open where the match is weak. Rows give clone size only sometimes, using once, few, many, or a class for an expanded clone.

d_call j_call clone_size v_call cdr3_nt cdr3_aa
TRBD2 TRBJ2-1 few TRBV5-6 TGTGCCAGCAGCGAGGGGAGGGGGCAGTTCTTC CASSEGRGQFF
- TRBJ1-2 - TRBV29-1 TGCAGCGTTTTTACAGGGCAACGTTATGGCTACACCTTC CSVFTGQRYGYTF
- TRBJ2-1 - TRBV4-3 TGCGCCAGCAGCCAAGGGTCCGGAGGGAACAATGAGCAGTTCTTC CASSQGSGGNNEQFF
- TRBJ2-1 - TRBV5-1 TGCGCCAGCAGCTTAGGTTGGGGCTCGGGTTGGGTCAATGAGCAGTTCTTC CASSLGWGSGWVNEQFF
TRBD1 TRBJ2-7 few TRBV27 TGTGCCAGCAGTCTCTCGACAGGGGCCTACGAGCAGTACTTC CASSLSTGAYEQYF
TRBD1 TRBJ1-1 - TRBV6-1 TGTGCCAGCAGGGGTAACACAAAAGACAGGGAAGGGATCACTGAAGCTTTCTTT CASRGNTKDREGITEAFF
- TRBJ2-3 - TRBV11-3 TGTGCCAGCAGCTCCGAGGCGGGGTGGACAGATACGCAGTATTTT CASSSEAGWTDTQYF
TRBD1 TRBJ2-2 many TRBV7-9 TGTGCCAGCAGCGGAGGACAGGGGGAGCCCATTCGATCCGGGGAGCTGTTTTTT CASSGGQGEPIRSGELFF
- TRBJ2-2 - TRBV9 TGTGCCAGCAGCGTAGCTGGAGTAGCTCGCACCGGGGAGCTGTTTTTT CASSVAGVARTGELFF
- TRBJ2-1 few TRBV14 TGTGCCAGCAGCCAAGGAGGAACCCACAATGAGCAGTTCTTC CASSQGGTHNEQFF
- TRBJ2-1 many TRBV7-2 TGTGCCAGCAGAGCACGGTACAATGAGCAGTTCTTC CASRARYNEQFF
- TRBJ1-2 - TRBV28 TGTGCCAGCCAAGGGGTGCCTCCCTATGGCTACACCTTC CASQGVPPYGYTF
- TRBJ2-2 few TRBV5-1 TGCGCCAGCAGCTTGGACGGGACCCGGGAGCTGTTTTTT CASSLDGTRELFF
- TRBJ2-2 few TRBV20-1 TGCAGTGCCAAGAAGGACAGTCCAATTAACACCGGGGAGCTGTTTTTT CSAKKDSPINTGELFF
- TRBJ2-7 many TRBV7-9 TGTGCCAGCAGCCCCATGAGGTACGAGCAGTACTTC CASSPMRYEQYF
- TRBJ2-3 few TRBV29-1 TGCAGCGTTGAAGTACAGGGAGACGGCACAGATACGCAGTATTTT CSVEVQGDGTDTQYF
TRBD2 TRBJ2-3 few TRBV29-1 TGCAGCGTTGAAGGACTAGCGGGGGAAGATACGCAGTATTTT CSVEGLAGEDTQYF
- TRBJ2-6 few TRBV7-9 TGTGCCAGCACCGGGACGGTTCCTGGGGCCAACGTCCTGACTTTC CASTGTVPGANVLTF
- TRBJ1-3 few TRBV7-3 TGTGCCAGCAGCTTAATGGGCAGATCTGGAAACACCATATATTTT CASSLMGRSGNTIYF
TRBD1 TRBJ2-1 few TRBV28 TGTGCCAGCAGTTCCGGCGGGGACAGGGGCCATTGGGGCTCCTACAATGAGCAGTTCTTC CASSSGGDRGHWGSYNEQFF
TRBD1 TRBJ1-1 - TRBV20-1 TGCAGTGCTCCCGACAGGGCTTGGAACACTGAAGCTTTCTTT CSAPDRAWNTEAFF
- TRBJ2-1 - TRBV7-9 TGTGCCAGTTTTGGAGGGTCCTACAATGAGCAGTTCTTC CASFGGSYNEQFF
TRBD2 TRBJ2-1 many TRBV7-6 TGTGCCAGCAGCTTATGGAGCGGGGGAGACAATGAGCAGTTCTTC CASSLWSGGDNEQFF
- TRBJ2-2 - TRBV7-9 TGTGCCAGCAGCTCCACGACGGAGTCGAACACCGGGGAGCTGTTTTTT CASSSTTESNTGELFF
- TRBJ2-2 - TRBV6-5 TGTGCCAGCAGTCTAGGGTACACCGAGGAGCTGTTTTTT CASSLGYTEELFF
TRBD1 TRBJ2-7 few TRBV5-1 TGCGCCAGCAGCTGGAACAGGGGGCCGGAGCAGTACTTC CASSWNRGPEQYF
TRBD2 TRBJ2-1 many TRBV6-2/TRBV6-3 TGTGCCAGCACCCCACTGGGAGGGAGACGTGGTGAGCAGTTCTTC CASTPLGGRRGEQFF
- TRBJ2-5 few TRBV28 TGTGCCAGCAGTTTATTCGGGGAGTTCAAGGATCAGGAGACCCAGTACTTC CASSLFGEFKDQETQYF
- TRBJ1-1 - TRBV29-1 TGCAGCGTTGCACAGGGTACACCTGAAGCTTTCTTT CSVAQGTPEAFF
TRBD1 TRBJ2-3 many TRBV12-5 TGTGCTAGTGGTCTTACTTTGATGCGCACCGGGACAGAAGATGGGGATACGCAGTATTTT CASGLTLMRTGTEDGDTQYF
TRBD1 TRBJ1-1 few TRBV28 TGTGCCAGCAGTTTAGCACTTCTCCAGGGGGAAACTTTCTTT CASSLALLQGETFF
- TRBJ1-6 - TRBV19 TGTGCCAGTTCCGAGGAGGCAGGGGCGAATTCACCCCTCCACTTT CASSEEAGANSPLHF
- TRBJ1-2 - TRBV20-1 TGCAGTGCTAGAGATTCGGAGTCCTATGGCTACACCTTC CSARDSESYGYTF
- TRBJ1-2 - TRBV5-5 TGTGCCAGCAGCTTGAGTTGGGGGGATAACTATGGCTACACCTTC CASSLSWGDNYGYTF
- TRBJ2-1 many TRBV7-7 TGTGCTAGCAGCTTGGACACCTACAATGAGCAGTTCTTC CASSLDTYNEQFF
- TRBJ2-5 many TRBV7-9 TGTGCCAGCAGCTCGCCTGGGGACCCCGGAGGGGAGACCCAGTACTTC CASSSPGDPGGETQYF
TRBD1 TRBJ2-1 many TRBV7-8 TGTGCCAGCAGCTTAGCTTTCGGGACAGGCTCCTACAATGAGCAGTTCTTC CASSLAFGTGSYNEQFF
TRBD1 TRBJ2-2 few TRBV4-1 TGCGCCAGCAGCCAATTACCGGGACAGGTAGCCACCGGGGAGCTGTTTTTT CASSQLPGQVATGELFF
TRBD1 TRBJ1-4 few TRBV7-9 TGTGCCAGCAGCTCCACAGGGGGCTACGAAGAAAAACTGTTTTTT CASSSTGGYEEKLFF
- TRBJ1-2 many TRBV7-2 TGTGCCAGCACCCTCTTTTGGGGGGGCAACTATGGCTACACCTTC CASTLFWGGNYGYTF
- TRBJ1-3 - TRBV19 TGTGCCAGTAGTACGGGCGTGCCTGGAAACACCATATATTTT CASSTGVPGNTIYF
TRBD1 TRBJ1-4 - TRBV27 TGTGCCAGCAGTGCGACAGGGCGGGCTGCTAATGAAAAACTGTTTTTT CASSATGRAANEKLFF
TRBD1 TRBJ1-3 few TRBV28 TGTGCCAGCAGTGGGGACAGGGTCGTTAACTCTGGAAACACCATATATTTT CASSGDRVVNSGNTIYF
TRBD2 TRBJ2-3 - TRBV5-4 TGTGCCAGCAGCTTACTAGCGGGGGTGAGCACAGATACGCAGTATTTT CASSLLAGVSTDTQYF
TRBD1 TRBJ2-1 - TRBV2 TGTGCCAGCAGGCTGGGACAGGGGAAATACAATGAGCAGTTCTTC CASRLGQGKYNEQFF
TRBD1 TRBJ2-3 few TRBV7-9 TGTGCCAGCAGCTCCGAGTGGGACAGGGAATCGGATACGCAGTATTTT CASSSEWDRESDTQYF
TRBD2 TRBJ2-3 many TRBV7-2 TGTGCCAGCAGGGACGGGGGGTTTAGCACAGATACGCAGTATTTT CASRDGGFSTDTQYF
TRBD2 TRBJ2-1 many TRBV7-9 TGTGCCAGCAGCCCTAGCGGGGAGTTCCACAATGAGCAGTTCTTC CASSPSGEFHNEQFF